The 15 T cell receptor beta chains presented below share a single source sample, sequenced in a study of regulatory T cells in long-lasting Graves disease. The sample's time point: newly diagnosed GD, antithyroid drugs for less than 3 months. RNA extracted from PBMCs served as the sequencing template. Combining iRepertoire HTBI primers with Arm-PCR of CDR3 regions, the authors built TCR beta libraries. TCRdb called the multiplex PCR reads again in MiXCR, with one record for every CDR3 protein. The data contain 550,000 to 700,000 distinct CDR3 sequences, 15% to 20% of them singletons. The same sample was also used in a study of T cells in Graves' hyperthyroidism and ophthalmopathy.

Sequencing was performed on peripheral blood mononuclear cells (PBMCs), taken at new diagnosis, from a patient treated with antithyroid drugs. Every receptor here comes from a man younger than 35 with Graves disease.

V and J are TRBV5-1 and TRBJ2-2; 7 bases match TRBD1. V lost 0 bases and J lost 5; bases outside the gene matches: 4. The germline CDR1 and CDR2 sequences are SGHRS and YFSETQ. This CDR3 has 15 amino acids. In DNA, the CDR3 is TGCGCCAGCAGCTTGGCGGCAGGGGGAACCGGGGAGCTGTTTTTT. It is translated as CASSLAAGGTGELFF.

The V call is TRBV6-1, the J call TRBJ1-5; TRBD1 might be the D (6 bases). This CDR3 has 16 amino acids. The V and J ends lost 5 bases and 6 bases respectively, with 20 bases between them. Germline loops: CDR1 MNHNS, CDR2 SASEGT. The CDR3 spells CASSPPFQGLRQPQHF. In DNA form, the CDR3 reads TGTGCCAGCAGTCCCCCGTTCCAGGGGCTGCGTCAGCCCCAGCATTTT.

This clonotype was found many times. The chain carries TRBV28 and TRBJ1-3, with a weak D call TRBD1 (5 bases). Deletions cut 3 bases from V and 0 bases from J, with 21 bases between. The CDR3 consists of 19 residues. CDR1 is MDHEN and CDR2 is SYDVKM in the germline V gene. CDR3 residues: CASSFPTSGGVGSGNTIYF. The CDR3 DNA follows: TGTGCCAGCAGTTTTCCAACTTCCGGGGGTGTTGGCTCTGGAAACACCATATATTTT.

The chain combines TRBV4-1 with TRBJ1-1, with 7 bases matching TRBD1. CDR3 length: 15 amino acids. Germline V CDR1 and CDR2: MGHRA, YSYEKL. Trimming cost V 1 base and J 3 bases; bases outside gene matches: 5. CDR3 loop: CASSQGTGADTEAFF. The CDR3 nucleotides read TGCGCCAGCAGCCAAGGTACAGGGGCGGACACTGAAGCTTTCTTT.

The V gene is TRBV4-1, the J gene TRBJ2-3; D is possibly TRBD2 (5 bases). CDR1 and CDR2 (germline): MGHRA, YSYEKL. V was clipped by 5 bases and J by 2 bases, with 14 bases between them. CDR3 size: 15 residues. The CDR3 DNA reads as TGCGCCAGCAGCTCTGTCGAGGGATTCACAGATACGCAGTATTTT. Translated, it gives CASSSVEGFTDTQYF.

This clonotype was seen repeatedly, ten times or more. The chain employs TRBV7-9 and TRBJ2-3; no firm D call. V lost 3 bases to trimming and J lost 4 bases, with 17 bases between them. The CDR3 has 16 residues. Per the germline V gene, CDR1 is SEHNR and CDR2 is FQNEAQ (reference sequence). The CDR3 DNA reads TGTGCCAGCAGCTTCCCCGTGGGTCCCGCCTCAGATACGCAGTATTTT. Its protein product is CASSFPVGPASDTQYF.

This clonotype was counted ten times or more. The rearrangement joins TRBV4-1 to TRBJ1-2, with D perhaps matching TRBD1 (5 bases). Germline CDR1 is MGHRA and CDR2 is YSYEKL. There are 16 residues in the CDR3. V dropped 0 bases and J dropped 6 bases, with 17 bases sitting between them. For the CDR3, the DNA is TGCGCCAGCAGCCAAGATGAGGCAGGGTGGGGGAATGGCTACACCTTC. As protein: CASSQDEAGWGNGYTF.

This clonotype has at least ten counts. The rearrangement joins TRBV18 to TRBJ2-1; 8 bases are shared with TRBD1. The junction had 1 base not matched to a gene; V was cut back by 5 bases and J by 10 bases. This CDR3 is built from 11 residues. Germline values: CDR1 KGHSH, CDR2 LQKENI. CDR3: CASSRDREQFF. The DNA for the CDR3 is TGTGCCAGCTCAAGGGACAGGGAGCAGTTCTTC.

This chain joins TRBV24-1 and TRBJ2-1; the D gene could be TRBD1 or TRBD2 (5 bases each). Germline assignment: CDR1 KGHDR and CDR2 SFDVKD. V lost 0 bases to trimming and J lost 0 bases, with 8 bases between them. The length of the CDR3 is 16 residues. The DNA for the CDR3 is TGTGCCACCAGTGATTTGCCAGGGAGCTCCTACAATGAGCAGTTCTTC. Its protein is CATSDLPGSSYNEQFF.

This chain links TRBV19 with TRBJ1-5; D not certain. This CDR3 has 15 residues. With 3 bases removed from V and 6 bases from J, the gap between germline ends came to 15 bases. In germline, CDR1 is LNHDA, CDR2 SQIVND (reference sequence). CDR3 sequence reads: CASSIGPPGGQPQHF. CDR3 DNA sequence: TGTGCCAGTAGTATTGGCCCCCCAGGAGGTCAGCCCCAGCATTTT.

This chain connects TRBV19 to TRBJ1-5, with unresolved D. Trimming cost V 8 bases and J 6 bases, with 14 bases left between them. Looked up from germline, CDR1 is LNHDA and CDR2 is SQIVND (reference sequence). CDR3 length: 13 residues. The CDR3 sequence is CASAGSDVQPQHF. CDR3 DNA sequence: TGTGCCAGTGCGGGATCAGACGTTCAGCCCCAGCATTTT.

This clonotype was counted many times. The chain uses TRBV20-1 and TRBJ2-7; 9 bases agree with TRBD1. Germline values: CDR1 DFQATT, CDR2 SNEGSKA (reference sequence). There are 14 residues in the CDR3. V was pared by 5 bases and J by 5 bases, with 10 bases of the junction left unmatched. CDR3 loop: CSAHIPGQGDEQYF. The DNA of the CDR3 is TGCAGTGCTCACATACCGGGACAGGGCGACGAGCAGTACTTC.

This clonotype was counted many times. The chain carries TRBV20-1 and TRBJ2-7; no clear D gene. The CDR3 has 13 amino acids. Germline lookup yields CDR1 DFQATT and CDR2 SNEGSKA (reference sequence). For the CDR3, the DNA is TGCAGGGCCCGCGACTCTGTAAGCGACGAGCAGTACTTC. Amino acid sequence: CRARDSVSDEQYF.

This clonotype was seen once. This sequence joins TRBV29-1 and TRBJ2-7; D gene ambiguous. V dropped 6 bases and J dropped 1 base, with 16 bases sitting between them. This CDR3 is built from 14 residues. Per germline, CDR1 SQVTM and CDR2 ANQGSEA. CDR3: CSVGGLKESYEQYF. The CDR3 bases are TGCAGCGTGGGTGGTTTAAAGGAATCCTACGAGCAGTACTTC.

This clonotype has at least ten counts. The chain is built from TRBV30 and TRBJ1-4, with unresolved D. The CDR3 is made up of 13 amino acids. V dropped 0 bases and J dropped 1 base, with 3 bases sitting between them. The germline V gene encodes CDR1 GTSNPN and CDR2 SVGIG (reference sequence). In DNA, the CDR3 is TGTGCCTGGAGTGTACTAACTAATGAAAAACTGTTTTTT. Its protein product is CAWSVLTNEKLFF. Combining the CDR3 with reference TRBV30 and TRBJ1-4 gives the whole variable domain SQTIHQWPATLVQPVGSPLSLECTVEGTSNPNLYWYRQAAGRGLQLLFYSVGIGQISSEVPQNLSASRPQDRQFILSSKKLLLSDSGFYLCAWSVLTNEKLFFGSGTQLSVL.